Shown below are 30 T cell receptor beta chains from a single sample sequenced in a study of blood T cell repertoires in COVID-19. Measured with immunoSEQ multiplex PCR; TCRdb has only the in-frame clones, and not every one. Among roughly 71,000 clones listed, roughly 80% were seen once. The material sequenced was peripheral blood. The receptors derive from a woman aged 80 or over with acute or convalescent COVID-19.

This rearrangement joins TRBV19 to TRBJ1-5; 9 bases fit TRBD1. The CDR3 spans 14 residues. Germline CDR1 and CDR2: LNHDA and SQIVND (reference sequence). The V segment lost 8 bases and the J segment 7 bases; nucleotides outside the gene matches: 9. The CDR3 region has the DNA TGTGCCAGTCGGGGACAGGGATTTGGACAGCCCCAGCATTTT. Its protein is CASRGQGFGQPQHF.

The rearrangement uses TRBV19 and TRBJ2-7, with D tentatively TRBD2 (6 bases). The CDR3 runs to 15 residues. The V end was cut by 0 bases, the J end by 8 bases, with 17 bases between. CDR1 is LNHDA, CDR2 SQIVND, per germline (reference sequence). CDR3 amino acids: CASSIDRAGAGKQYF. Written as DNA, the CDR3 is TGTGCCAGTAGTATAGATCGAGCGGGCGCCGGGAAGCAGTACTTC.

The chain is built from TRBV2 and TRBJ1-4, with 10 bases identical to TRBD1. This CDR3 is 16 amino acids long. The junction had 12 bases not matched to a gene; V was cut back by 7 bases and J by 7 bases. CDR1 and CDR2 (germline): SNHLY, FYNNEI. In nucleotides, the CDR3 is TGTGCCAGCACCCTGACAGGGGGCGCGTTGGGTGAAAAACTGTTTTTT. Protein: CASTLTGGALGEKLFF. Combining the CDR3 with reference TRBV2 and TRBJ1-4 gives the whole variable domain EPEVTQTPSHQVTQMGQEVILRCVPISNHLYFYWYRQILGQKVEFLVSFYNNEISEKSEIFDDQFSVERPDGSNFTLKIRSTKLEDSAMYFCASTLTGGALGEKLFFGSGTQLSVL.

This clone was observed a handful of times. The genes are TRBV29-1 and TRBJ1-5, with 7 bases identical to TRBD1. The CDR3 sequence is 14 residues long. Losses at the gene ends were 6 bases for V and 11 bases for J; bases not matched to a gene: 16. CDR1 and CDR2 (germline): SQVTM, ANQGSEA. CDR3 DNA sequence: TGCAGCGTCCTGGATACCGGGACAGAGGCGGCCCAGCATTTT. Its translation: CSVLDTGTEAAQHF.

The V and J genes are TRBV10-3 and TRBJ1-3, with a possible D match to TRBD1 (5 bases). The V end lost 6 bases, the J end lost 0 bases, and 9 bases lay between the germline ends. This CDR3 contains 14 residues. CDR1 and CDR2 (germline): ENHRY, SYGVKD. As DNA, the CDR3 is TGTGCCATCAGAGGGGCGGACTCTGGAAACACCATATATTTT. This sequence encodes CAIRGADSGNTIYF.

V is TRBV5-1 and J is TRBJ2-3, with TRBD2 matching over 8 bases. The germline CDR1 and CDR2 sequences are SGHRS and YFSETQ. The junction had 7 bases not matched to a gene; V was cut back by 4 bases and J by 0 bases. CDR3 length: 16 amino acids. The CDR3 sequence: CASSPVQRESTDTQYF. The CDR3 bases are TGCGCCAGCAGCCCGGTCCAGCGGGAGAGCACAGATACGCAGTATTTT.

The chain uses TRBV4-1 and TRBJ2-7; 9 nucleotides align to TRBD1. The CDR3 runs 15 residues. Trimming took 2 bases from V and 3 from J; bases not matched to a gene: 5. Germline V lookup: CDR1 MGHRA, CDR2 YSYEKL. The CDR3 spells CASSQFDRGFYEQYF. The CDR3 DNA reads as TGCGCCAGCAGCCAATTTGACAGGGGGTTCTACGAGCAGTACTTC.

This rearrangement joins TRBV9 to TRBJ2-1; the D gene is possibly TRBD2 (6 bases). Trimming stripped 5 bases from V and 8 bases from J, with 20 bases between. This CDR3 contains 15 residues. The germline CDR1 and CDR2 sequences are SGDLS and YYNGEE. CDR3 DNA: TGTGCCAGCAGGGCCTCGGGACTCCCCGCCGATGAGCAGTTCTTC. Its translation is CASRASGLPADEQFF.

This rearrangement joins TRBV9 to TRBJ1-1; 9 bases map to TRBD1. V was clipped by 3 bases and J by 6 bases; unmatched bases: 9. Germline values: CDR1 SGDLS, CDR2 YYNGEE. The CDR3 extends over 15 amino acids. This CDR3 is CASSARQGGLAEAFF. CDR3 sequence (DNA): TGTGCCAGCAGCGCCCGACAGGGGGGGCTGGCTGAAGCTTTCTTT.

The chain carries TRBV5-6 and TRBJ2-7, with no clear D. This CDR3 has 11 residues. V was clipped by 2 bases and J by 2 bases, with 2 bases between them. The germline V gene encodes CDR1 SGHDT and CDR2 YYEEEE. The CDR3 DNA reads TGTGCCAGCAGCTTTACCTACGAGCAGTACTTC. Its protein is CASSFTYEQYF.

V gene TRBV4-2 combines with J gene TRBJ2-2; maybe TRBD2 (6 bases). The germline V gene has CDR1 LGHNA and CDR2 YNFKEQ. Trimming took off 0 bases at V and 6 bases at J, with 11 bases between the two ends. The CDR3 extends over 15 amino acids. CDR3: CASSQEGAGPGELFF. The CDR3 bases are TGTGCCAGCAGCCAAGAGGGCGCGGGACCCGGGGAGCTGTTTTTT.

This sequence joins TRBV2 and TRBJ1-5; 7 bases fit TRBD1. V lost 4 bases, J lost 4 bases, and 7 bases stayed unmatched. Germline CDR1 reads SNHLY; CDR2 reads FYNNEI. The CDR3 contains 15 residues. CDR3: CASSGGQGVNQPQHF. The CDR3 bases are TGTGCCAGCAGTGGTGGCCAGGGGGTTAATCAGCCCCAGCATTTT.

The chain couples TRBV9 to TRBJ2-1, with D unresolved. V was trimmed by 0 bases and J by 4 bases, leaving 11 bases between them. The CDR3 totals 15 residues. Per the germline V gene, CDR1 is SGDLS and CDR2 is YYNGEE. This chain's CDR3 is CASSVAVGRYNEQFF. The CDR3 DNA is TGTGCCAGCAGCGTAGCCGTCGGTCGGTACAATGAGCAGTTCTTC.

CDR3 nucleotides: TGTGCCAGCAAAGGACAGGGAGGCACCGGGGAGCTGTTTTTT. This codes for CASKGQGGTGELFF. J is TRBJ2-2 and V is TRBV9, with 8 bases lining up with TRBD1. CDR1 is SGDLS and CDR2 is YYNGEE in the germline V gene. The trim removed 6 bases at V and 4 bases at J, leaving 5 bases unmatched. The CDR3 runs to 14 residues.

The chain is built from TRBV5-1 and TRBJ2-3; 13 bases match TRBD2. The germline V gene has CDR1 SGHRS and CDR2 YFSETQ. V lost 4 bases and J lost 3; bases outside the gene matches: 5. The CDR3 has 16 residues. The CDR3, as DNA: TGCGCCAGCAGCCCCCAGACTAGCGGGGGGACAGATACGCAGTATTTT. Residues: CASSPQTSGGTDTQYF.

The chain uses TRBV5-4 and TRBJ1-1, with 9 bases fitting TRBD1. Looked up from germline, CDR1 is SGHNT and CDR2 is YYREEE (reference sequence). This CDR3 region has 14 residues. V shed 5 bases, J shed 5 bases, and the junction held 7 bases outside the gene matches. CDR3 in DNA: TGTGCCAGCAGTAAGGGACAGGGAAGAACTGAAGCTTTCTTT. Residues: CASSKGQGRTEAFF.

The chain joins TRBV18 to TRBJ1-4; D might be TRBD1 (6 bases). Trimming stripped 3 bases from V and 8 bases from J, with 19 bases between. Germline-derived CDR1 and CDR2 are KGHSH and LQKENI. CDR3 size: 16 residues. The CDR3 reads CASSPVTGGGYEKLFF. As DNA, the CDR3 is TGTGCCAGCTCACCTGTGACAGGTGGAGGTTACGAAAAACTGTTTTTT.

CDR3 residues: CASRTSGRDTQYF. In DNA form, the CDR3 reads TGTGCCAGTAGGACTAGCGGGAGAGATACGCAGTATTTT. This chain joins TRBV3-1 (or the pseudogene TRBV3-2) and TRBJ2-3, with TRBD2 identical over 13 bases. J was trimmed by 5 bases and V by 9 bases; bases with no gene match: 2. CDR3 length: 13 amino acids. The germline V gene encodes CDR1 LGHDT and CDR2 YNNKEL (reference sequence).

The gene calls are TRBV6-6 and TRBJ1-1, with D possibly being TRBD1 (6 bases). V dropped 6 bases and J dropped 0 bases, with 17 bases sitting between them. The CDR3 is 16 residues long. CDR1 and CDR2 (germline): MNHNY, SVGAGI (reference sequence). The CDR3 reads CASSQTRTVMNTEAFF. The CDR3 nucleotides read TGTGCCAGCAGCCAAACCAGGACAGTGATGAACACTGAAGCTTTCTTT.

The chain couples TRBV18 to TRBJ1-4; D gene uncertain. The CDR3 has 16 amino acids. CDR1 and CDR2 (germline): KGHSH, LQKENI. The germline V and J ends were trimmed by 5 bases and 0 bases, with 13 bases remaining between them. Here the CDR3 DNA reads TGTGCCAGCTCAGAGGAGGCCCCTGCAACTAATGAAAAACTGTTTTTT. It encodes CASSEEAPATNEKLFF.

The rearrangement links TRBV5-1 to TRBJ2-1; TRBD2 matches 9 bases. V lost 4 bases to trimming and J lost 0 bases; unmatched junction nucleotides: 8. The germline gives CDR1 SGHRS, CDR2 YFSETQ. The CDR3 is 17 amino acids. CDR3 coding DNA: TGCGCCAGCAGCGTGGGAAATAGCGGGGGCTCCTACAATGAGCAGTTCTTC. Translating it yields CASSVGNSGGSYNEQFF.

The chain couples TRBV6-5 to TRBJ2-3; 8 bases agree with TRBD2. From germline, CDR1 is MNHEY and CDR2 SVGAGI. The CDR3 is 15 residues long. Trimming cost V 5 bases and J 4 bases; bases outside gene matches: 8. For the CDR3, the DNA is TGTGCCAGCAGTAACAGCGGGAGAGGGGCAGATACGCAGTATTTT. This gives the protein CASSNSGRGADTQYF.

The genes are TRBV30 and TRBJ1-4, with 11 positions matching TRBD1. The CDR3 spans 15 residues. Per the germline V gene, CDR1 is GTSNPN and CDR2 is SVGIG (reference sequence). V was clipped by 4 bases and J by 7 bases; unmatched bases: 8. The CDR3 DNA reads TGTGCCTGGACAAGGACAGGGGGCGCATCTGAAAAACTGTTTTTT. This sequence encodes CAWTRTGGASEKLFF. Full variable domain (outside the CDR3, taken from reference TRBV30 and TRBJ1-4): SQTIHQWPATLVQPVGSPLSLECTVEGTSNPNLYWYRQAAGRGLQLLFYSVGIGQISSEVPQNLSASRPQDRQFILSSKKLLLSDSGFYLCAWTRTGGASEKLFFGSGTQLSVL.

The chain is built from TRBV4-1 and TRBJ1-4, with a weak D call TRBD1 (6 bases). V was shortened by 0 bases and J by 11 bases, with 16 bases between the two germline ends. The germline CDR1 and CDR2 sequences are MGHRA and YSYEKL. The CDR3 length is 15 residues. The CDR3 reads CASSQEWGPGGKLFF. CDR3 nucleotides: TGCGCCAGCAGCCAAGAGTGGGGGCCCGGTGGTAAACTGTTTTTT.

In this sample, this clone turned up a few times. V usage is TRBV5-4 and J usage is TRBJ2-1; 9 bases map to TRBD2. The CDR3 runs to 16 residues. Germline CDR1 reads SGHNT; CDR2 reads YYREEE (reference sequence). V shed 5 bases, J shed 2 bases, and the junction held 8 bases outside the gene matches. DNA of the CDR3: TGTGCCAGCAGTCGTAGCGGGGGAGGAACCTACAATGAGCAGTTCTTC. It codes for CASSRSGGGTYNEQFF.

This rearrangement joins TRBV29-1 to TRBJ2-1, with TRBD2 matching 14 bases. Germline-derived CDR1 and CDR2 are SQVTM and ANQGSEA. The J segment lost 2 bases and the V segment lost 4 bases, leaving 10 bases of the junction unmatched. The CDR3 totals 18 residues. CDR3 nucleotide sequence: TGCAGCGTTGCCCCGACTAGCGGGAGGGCCGGGGCCTACAATGAGCAGTTCTTC. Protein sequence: CSVAPTSGRAGAYNEQFF.

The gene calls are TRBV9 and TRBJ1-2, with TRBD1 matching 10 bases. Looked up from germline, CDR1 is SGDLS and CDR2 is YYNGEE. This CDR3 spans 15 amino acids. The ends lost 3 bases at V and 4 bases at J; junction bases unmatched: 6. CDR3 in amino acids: CASSAGQGITYGYTF. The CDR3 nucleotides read TGTGCCAGCAGCGCGGGACAGGGGATTACCTATGGCTACACCTTC.

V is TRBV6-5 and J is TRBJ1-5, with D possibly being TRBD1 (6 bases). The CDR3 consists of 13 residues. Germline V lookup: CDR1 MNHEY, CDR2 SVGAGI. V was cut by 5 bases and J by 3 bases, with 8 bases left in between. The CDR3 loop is CASSRDINQPQHF. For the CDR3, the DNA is TGTGCCAGCAGTAGGGACATCAATCAGCCCCAGCATTTT.

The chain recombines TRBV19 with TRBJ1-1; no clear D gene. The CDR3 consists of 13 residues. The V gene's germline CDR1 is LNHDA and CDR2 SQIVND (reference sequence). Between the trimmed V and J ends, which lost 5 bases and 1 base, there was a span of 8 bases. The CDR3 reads CASSSTRNTEAFF. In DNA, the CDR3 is TGTGCCAGTAGTTCAACACGGAACACTGAAGCTTTCTTT.

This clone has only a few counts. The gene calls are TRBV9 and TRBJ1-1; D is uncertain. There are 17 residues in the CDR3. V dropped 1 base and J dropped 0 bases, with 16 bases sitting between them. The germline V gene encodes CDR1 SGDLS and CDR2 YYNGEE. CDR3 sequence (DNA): TGTGCCAGCAGCGTAACGCCGTCGGTCGCTATGAACACTGAAGCTTTCTTT. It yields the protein CASSVTPSVAMNTEAFF.